Sequencing of this T cell receptor beta chain was carried out in a study of identical twins. TCRdb passed the 5' RACE reads through MiXCR, listing each CDR3 protein once. The table shows more than 600,000 distinct CDR3 sequences, with roughly 20% occurring only once. This clonotype turned up a few times. This CDR3 is 11 amino acids long. V was clipped by 4 bases and J by 8 bases, with 8 bases between them. Germline-derived CDR1 and CDR2 are SQVTM and ANQGSEA. The same sample was also studied in work on T cells expressing NK-cell markers.

This rearrangement joins TRBV29-1 to TRBJ2-2; maybe TRBD2 (5 bases). This clonotype was sampled from a woman under 30 in good health. Material: PBMCs. Here the CDR3 DNA reads TGCAGCGTTGGAAGAGGGGGGGAGCTGTTTTTT. Its translation: CSVGRGGELFF.